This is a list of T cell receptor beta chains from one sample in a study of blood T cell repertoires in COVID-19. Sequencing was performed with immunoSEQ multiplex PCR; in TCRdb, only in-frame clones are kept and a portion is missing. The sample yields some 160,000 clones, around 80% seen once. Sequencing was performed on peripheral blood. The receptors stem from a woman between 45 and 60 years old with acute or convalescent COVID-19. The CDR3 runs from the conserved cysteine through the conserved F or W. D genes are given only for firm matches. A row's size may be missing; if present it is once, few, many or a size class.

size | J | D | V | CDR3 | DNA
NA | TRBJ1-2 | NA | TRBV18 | CASSVGPTSNYGYTF | TGTGCCAGCTCAGTTGGACCCACTAGTAACTATGGCTACACCTTC
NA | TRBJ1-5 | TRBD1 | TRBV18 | CASSPRTGDGYSNQPQHF | TGTGCCAGCTCACCTCGGACAGGGGATGGGTATAGCAATCAGCCCCAGCATTTT
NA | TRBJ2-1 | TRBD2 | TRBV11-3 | CASSPSSGGYNEQFF | TGTGCCAGCAGCCCTTCTAGCGGGGGGTACAATGAGCAGTTCTTC
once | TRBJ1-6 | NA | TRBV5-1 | CASSLAGGAKIKDNSPLHF | TGCGCCAGCAGCTTGGCCGGGGGAGCCAAAATTAAGGATAATTCACCCCTCCACTTT
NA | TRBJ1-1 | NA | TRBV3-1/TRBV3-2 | CASSQEPNRASRTTEAFF | TGTGCCAGCAGCCAAGAACCCAACAGGGCCTCAAGGACCACTGAAGCTTTCTTT
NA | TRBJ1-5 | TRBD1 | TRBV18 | CASSPRGRGNDQPQHF | TGTGCCAGCTCACCACGAGGCAGGGGGAATGATCAGCCCCAGCATTTT
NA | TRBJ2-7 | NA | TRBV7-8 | CASSPLRYEQYF | TGTGCCAGCAGCCCTCTCAGATACGAGCAGTACTTC
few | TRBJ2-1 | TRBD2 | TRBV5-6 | CASSPASGGGRYNEQFF | TGTGCCAGCAGCCCCGCGTCGGGCGGGGGGAGGTACAATGAGCAGTTCTTC
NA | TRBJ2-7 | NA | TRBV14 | CASSQGGGVHEQYF | TGTGCCAGCAGCCAAGGCGGGGGCGTCCACGAGCAGTACTTC
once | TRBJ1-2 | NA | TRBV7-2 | CASSLADLSRGGYTF | TGTGCCAGCAGCTTAGCGGATCTTTCTCGGGGTGGCTACACCTTC
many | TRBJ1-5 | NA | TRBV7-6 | CASSLGYGSGQPQHF | TGTGCCAGCAGCTTAGGATACGGTTCGGGTCAGCCCCAGCATTTT
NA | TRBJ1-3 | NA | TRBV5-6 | CASSYSGLTGNTIYF | TGTGCCAGCAGCTACTCCGGTCTTACTGGAAACACCATATATTTT
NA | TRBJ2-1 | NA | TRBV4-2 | CASSRRGQNPYNEQFF | TGTGCCAGCAGCCGGCGCGGGCAAAATCCCTACAATGAGCAGTTCTTC
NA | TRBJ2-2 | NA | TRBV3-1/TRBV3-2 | CASSHTSGADGELFF | TGTGCCAGCAGCCACACCTCAGGGGCGGATGGGGAGCTGTTTTTT
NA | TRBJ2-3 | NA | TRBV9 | CASSALSDTQYF | TGTGCCAGCAGCGCCCTCAGTGATACGCAGTATTTT
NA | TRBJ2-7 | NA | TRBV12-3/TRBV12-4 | CASSHIQRSGQYF | TGTGCCAGCAGTCACATCCAGAGAAGCGGGCAGTACTTC
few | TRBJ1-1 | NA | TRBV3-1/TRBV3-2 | CASSLDTEAFF | TGTGCCAGCAGCCTAGACACTGAAGCTTTCTTT
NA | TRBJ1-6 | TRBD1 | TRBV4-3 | CASSQGGGQVNSPLHF | TGCGCCAGCAGCCAAGGTGGGGGACAGGTAAATTCACCCCTCCACTTT
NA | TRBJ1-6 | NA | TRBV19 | CASSIEQGGSPLHF | TGTGCCAGTAGTATTGAACAGGGTGGTTCACCCCTCCACTTT
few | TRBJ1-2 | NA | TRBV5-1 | CASSLSGTRINYGYTF | TGCGCCAGCAGCCTGTCGGGGACTCGAATTAACTATGGCTACACCTTC
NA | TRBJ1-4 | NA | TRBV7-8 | CASSLGSIATNEKLFF | TGTGCCAGCAGCTTAGGTAGCATTGCAACTAATGAAAAACTGTTTTTT
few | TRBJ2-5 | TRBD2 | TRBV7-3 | CASSLSSGGQETQYF | TGTGCCAGCAGCTTATCTAGCGGGGGCCAAGAGACCCAGTACTTC
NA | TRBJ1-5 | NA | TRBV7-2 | CASSFRAGQATRSNQPQHF | TGTGCCAGCAGCTTCCGGGCGGGGCAGGCGACCAGGTCGAATCAGCCCCAGCATTTT
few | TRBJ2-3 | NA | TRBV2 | CASRFGAHTDTQYF | TGTGCCAGCAGGTTTGGGGCTCACACAGATACGCAGTATTTT
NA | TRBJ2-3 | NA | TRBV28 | CASSLGGQSSADTQYF | TGTGCCAGCAGTTTGGGTGGACAGTCCTCGGCAGATACGCAGTATTTT
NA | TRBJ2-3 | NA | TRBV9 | CASTLSGRVTDTQYF | TGTGCCAGCACCTTAAGCGGGCGGGTCACAGATACGCAGTATTTT
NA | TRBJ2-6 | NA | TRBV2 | CASRTDRFGANVLTF | TGTGCCAGCAGGACCGACAGGTTTGGGGCCAACGTCCTGACTTTC
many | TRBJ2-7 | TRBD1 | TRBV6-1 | CASSKEVGDSSYEQYF | TGTGCCAGCAGTAAAGAGGTCGGGGACAGCTCCTACGAGCAGTACTTC
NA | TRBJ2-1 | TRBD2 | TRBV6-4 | CASSAASGGLYNEQFF | TGTGCCAGCAGTGCGGCTAGCGGGGGGCTATACAATGAGCAGTTCTTC
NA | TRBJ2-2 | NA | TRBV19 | CASSIPAASAGELFF | TGTGCCAGTAGTATTCCTGCAGCGTCAGCCGGGGAGCTGTTTTTT
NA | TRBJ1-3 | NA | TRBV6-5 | CASGSLFSGNTIYF | TGTGCCAGCGGCAGTTTATTCTCTGGAAACACCATATATTTT
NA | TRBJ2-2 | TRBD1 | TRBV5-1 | CASSLGTGGGYTGELFF | TGCGCCAGCAGCTTGGGGACAGGTGGAGGCTACACCGGGGAGCTGTTTTTT